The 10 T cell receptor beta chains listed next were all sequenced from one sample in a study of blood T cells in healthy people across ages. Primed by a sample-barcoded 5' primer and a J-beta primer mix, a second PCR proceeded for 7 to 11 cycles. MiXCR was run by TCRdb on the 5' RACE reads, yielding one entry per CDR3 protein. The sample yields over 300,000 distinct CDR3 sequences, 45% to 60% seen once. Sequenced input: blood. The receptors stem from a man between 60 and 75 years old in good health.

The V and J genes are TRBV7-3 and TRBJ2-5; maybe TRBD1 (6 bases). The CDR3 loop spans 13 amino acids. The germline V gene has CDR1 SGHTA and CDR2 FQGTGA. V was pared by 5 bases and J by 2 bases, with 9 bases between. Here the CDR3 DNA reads TGTGCCAGCAGCGGGGGCTTTCAAGAGACCCAGTACTTC. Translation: CASSGGFQETQYF.

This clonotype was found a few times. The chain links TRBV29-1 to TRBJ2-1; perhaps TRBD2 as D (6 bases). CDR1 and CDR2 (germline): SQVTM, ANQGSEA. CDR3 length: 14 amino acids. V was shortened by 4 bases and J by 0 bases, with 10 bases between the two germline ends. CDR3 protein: CSVGTTNSYNEQFF. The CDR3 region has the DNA TGCAGCGTTGGGACTACAAACTCCTACAATGAGCAGTTCTTC.

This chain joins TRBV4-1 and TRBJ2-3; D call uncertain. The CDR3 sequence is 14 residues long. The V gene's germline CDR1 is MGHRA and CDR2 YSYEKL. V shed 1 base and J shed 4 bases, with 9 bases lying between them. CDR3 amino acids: CASSQVEMADTQYF. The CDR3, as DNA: TGCGCCAGCAGCCAAGTGGAAATGGCAGATACGCAGTATTTT.

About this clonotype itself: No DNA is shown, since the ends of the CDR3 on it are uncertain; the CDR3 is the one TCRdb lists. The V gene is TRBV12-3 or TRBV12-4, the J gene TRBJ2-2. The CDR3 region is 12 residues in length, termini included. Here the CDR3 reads CASSFGAGELFF.

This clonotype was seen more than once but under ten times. Here the CDR3 reads CASSDRDRHQETQYF. The CDR3 DNA reads TGTGCCAGCAGTGACCGGGACCGACACCAAGAGACCCAGTACTTC. The chain carries TRBV25-1 and TRBJ2-5; D assignment may be TRBD1 or TRBD2 (5 bases each). Trimming left V 3 bases short and J 0 bases short, with 11 bases between. The germline V gene has CDR1 MGHDK and CDR2 SYGVNS. CDR3 length: 15 amino acids.

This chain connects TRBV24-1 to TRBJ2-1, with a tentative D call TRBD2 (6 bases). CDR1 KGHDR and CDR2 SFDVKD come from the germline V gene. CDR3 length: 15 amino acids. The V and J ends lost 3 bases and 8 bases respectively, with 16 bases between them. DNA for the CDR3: TGTGCCACCAGTGATCCCCTCGCTAGCGTCGATGAGCAGTTCTTC. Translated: CATSDPLASVDEQFF.

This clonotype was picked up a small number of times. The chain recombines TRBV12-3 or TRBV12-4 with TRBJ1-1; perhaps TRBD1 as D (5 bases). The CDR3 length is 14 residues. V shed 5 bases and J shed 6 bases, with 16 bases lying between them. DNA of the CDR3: TGTGCCAGCAGTGTAACAGGCTTGGGCGCTGAAGCTTTCTTT. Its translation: CASSVTGLGAEAFF.

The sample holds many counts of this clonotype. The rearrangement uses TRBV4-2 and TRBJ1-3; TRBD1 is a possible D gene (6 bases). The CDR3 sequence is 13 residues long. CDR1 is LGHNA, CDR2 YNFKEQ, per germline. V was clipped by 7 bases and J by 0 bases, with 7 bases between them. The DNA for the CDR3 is TGTGCCAGCACCAGGGGCTCTGGAAACACCATATATTTT. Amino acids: CASTRGSGNTIYF.

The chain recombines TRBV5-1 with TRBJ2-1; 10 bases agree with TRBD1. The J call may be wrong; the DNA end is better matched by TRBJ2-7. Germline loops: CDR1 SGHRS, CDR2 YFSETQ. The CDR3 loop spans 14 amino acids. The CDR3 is CASSLGTGVGEQYF. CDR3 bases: TGCGCCAGCAGCCTAGGGACAGGGGTCGGAGAGCAGTACTTC.

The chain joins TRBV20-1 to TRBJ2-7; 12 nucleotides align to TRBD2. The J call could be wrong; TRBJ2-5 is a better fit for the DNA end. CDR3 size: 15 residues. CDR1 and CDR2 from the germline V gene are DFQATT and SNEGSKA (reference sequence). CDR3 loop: CSARETSGRGETQYF. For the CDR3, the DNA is TGCAGTGCTAGAGAGACTAGCGGGAGAGGAGAGACCCAGTACTTC.